Described below is a single TCR beta chain sequence and its context. Its cognate antigen has yet to be identified. The input lacks base qualities; no much larger clone sits a single base away. Using the deep immunoSEQ assay, multiplex PCR amplified TCR CDR3 regions from genomic DNA. Extracted genomic DNA from each cell subset was spread evenly across all wells of several immunoSEQ 96-well plates, with each plate serving as a replicate. For sorted subsets, about 200 ng genomic DNA, equal to approximately 30,000 T cell genomes, was loaded into each replicate PCR. Purified libraries were quantified with a Qubit 3.0 fluorometer, sized on a Bioanalyzer 2100, and re-quantified with the KAPA Library Quantification kit. Each immunoSEQ 96-well plate was sequenced on its own single-read 150-cycle Illumina NextSeq 550 flow cell. As for the authors' bioinformatics: Because only junctional sequences without quality scores were contained in the immunoSEQ output, filtering matching that applied to full-length reads could not be performed. Sequences were annotated with PyIR, a Python wrapper for IgBLAST v1.9, and V/J genes and CDR3 were assigned using IMGT germline references. Reads were filtered out if the reads had weak V/J assignments (E-value above 1e-6), no CDR3, stop codons, out-of-frame junctions, or ambiguous translated residues. V3J clonotypes were defined by identical inferred V gene, J gene, and CDR3 amino acid sequence. Percentage overlap between repertoires was computed as shared unique clonotypes divided by the size of the smaller repertoire. RTK rarefaction, the Chao1 estimator, and Recon v2.1 estimates of unobserved clonotypes were used to assess repertoire richness. Generation probabilities were computed with OLGA for all TCRbeta clonotypes obtained by the gDNA method from four donors. The immuneACCESS repertoire file appears here via TCRdb, limited to in-frame rearrangements. These files lack a portion of the clones; in checked studies, under half of the deficit traces to unresolved V genes, and the cause of the others is not known. D and trimming come from the DNA, and the V and J calls and clone size come from that table. Recorded for this sample are 1.4 million to 1.5 million clones; about 96% of them occurred a single time. The ten most abundant clones make up 0.95% to 1.5% of the sample.

V is pared back by 4 bases and J by 3 bases, with 10 bases lying between the germline termini. Including the terminal cysteine and phenylalanine, the CDR3 comprises 14 residues. The sequence is cut down to CDR3 DNA, 42 bases in frame from base 1. Looking up the germline V gene yields CDR1 SNHLY and CDR2 FYNNEI. The donors were healthy, HIV-negative adults who had no recently reported acute infections or vaccinations. Every donor was a Caucasian adult residing in Nashville, Tennessee, USA. CD4+ T cells were enriched by magnetic negative selection, after which naive cells were positively selected on CD45RA and the negative fraction was taken as the memory subset. After blood collection by leukapheresis, PBMCs were isolated using Ficoll-Histopaque density gradient centrifugation and then cryopreserved in the vapor phase of liquid nitrogen. Analytical flow cytometry was used to check the purity and quantity of every magnetically sorted T cell population. Genomic DNA was isolated from each sorted fraction and quantified by UV absorbance on a Nanodrop 2000c.

This entry is derived from a study of shared clonotypes between healthy human individuals (dated by TCRdb to 2018 to 2020). Concerning the study at large: The cohort comprised two women and a few men aged 18 to 49 years. For each donor, three plates each were used for CD4 naive and CD4 memory, two plates were used for CD8 naive, and one plate was used for CD8 memory. To estimate repertoire size and how much clonotype sharing occurs between individuals, the study deeply sequenced the blood TCR repertoires of roughly 5 healthy adults. To increase sequencing depth and limit assay-specific biases, TCR repertoire library preparation and sequencing were carried out by different laboratories using diverse techniques. Between about 0.8 and 9 billion PBMCs per donor were obtained by leukapheresis. Paper-wide results and their limitations: Across a handful of donors, approximately 5% of naive CD4, roughly 3.4% of naive CD8, around 2.1% of memory CD4, and 0.4% of memory CD8 clonotypes were shared. Because the study included a small number of donors, the genetic and exposure-history diversity represented was limited. Incomplete sequencing was indicated by rarefaction of sorted-subset datasets, despite the large sequencing depth. Pairwise subsampling led to the expectation that sequencing depth would affect the degree of clonotype sharing among donors. Estimated clonotype richness was generally larger for naive than for memory subsets. Sampling was restricted to blood, and TCR repertoires in tissue are likely to differ from TCR repertoires in blood. Compared with non-shared clonotypes, the clonotypes found in all four sorted-subset donors had higher generation probabilities.

The chain uses TRBV2 and TRBJ1-5; the D gene is unclear. The material sequenced was naive CD4+ T cells sorted from blood. The cell subset or site label here, explained by the study, means: CD45RA+ positively selected. The TCR was taken from a man aged 25 to 40 in good health. The CDR3 in this case is CASSVDGYNQPQHF. The DNA sequence is as follows: TGTGCCAGCAGTGTCGACGGTTACAATCAGCCCCAGCATTTT.